Below are 27 T cell receptor beta chains sequenced from a single sample in a study of T cell responses to AZD1222 COVID-19 vaccine. Assay: immunoSEQ multiplex PCR; the TCRdb copy retains only in-frame clones and omits some. This table holds approximately 180,000 clones, roughly 91% found once. The sample in question was peripheral blood, obtained 28 days after the second AZD1222 dose. The receptors stem from an adult who received the AZD1222 COVID-19 vaccine.

J is TRBJ2-7 and V is TRBV12-3 or TRBV12-4, with D unresolved. V gave up 7 bases and J gave up 5 bases, with 12 bases separating them. This CDR3 contains 12 residues. In DNA form, the CDR3 reads TGTGCCAGCACTCCTGGACCGGACGAGCAGTACTTC. Protein: CASTPGPDEQYF.

This clone was observed once. CDR3: CATTSRGGGNTEAFF. Written as DNA, the CDR3 is TGTGCCACCACCTCTCGTGGAGGGGGGAACACTGAAGCTTTCTTT. The gene calls are TRBV15 and TRBJ1-1, with a possible D match to TRBD1 (6 bases). Germline values: CDR1 LNHNV, CDR2 YYDKDF (reference sequence). Trimming stripped 7 bases from V and 1 base from J, with 16 bases between. The CDR3 contains 15 residues.

The V gene is TRBV29-1, the J gene TRBJ1-4; D unresolved. Germline lookup yields CDR1 SQVTM and CDR2 ANQGSEA. Trimming removed 7 bases at V and 3 bases at J, with 12 bases between. This CDR3 contains 13 residues. CDR3 sequence: CSARDMANEKLFF. CDR3 DNA sequence: TGCAGCGCCAGAGACATGGCTAATGAAAAACTGTTTTTT.

This sequence joins TRBV7-3 and TRBJ2-1; TRBD1 is a possible D gene (7 bases). Germline CDR1 and CDR2: SGHTA and FQGTGA. This CDR3 has 14 amino acids. Between the trimmed V and J ends, which lost 5 bases and 7 bases, there was a span of 15 bases. The CDR3 sequence: CASSRGGGKNEQFF. DNA for the CDR3: TGTGCCAGCAGCCGAGGAGGGGGCAAGAATGAGCAGTTCTTC.

The chain employs TRBV5-6 and TRBJ2-5, with D possibly being TRBD1 (6 bases). CDR1 is SGHDT and CDR2 is YYEEEE in the germline V gene. V was cut by 9 bases and J by 5 bases, with 14 bases left in between. This CDR3 is built from 12 residues. CDR3 in DNA: TGTGCCACCCAGCAGGGGACGGAGACCCAGTACTTC. Protein: CATQQGTETQYF.

The chain carries TRBV5-4 and TRBJ2-2; 8 bases fit TRBD2. Germline-derived CDR1 and CDR2 are SGHNT and YYREEE (reference sequence). The ends lost 4 bases at V and 5 bases at J; junction bases unmatched: 7. CDR3 length equals 15 residues. The CDR3 nucleotides read TGTGCCAGCAGCCCTAGCGGGTACCAAACCGGGGAGCTGTTTTTT. Its translation: CASSPSGYQTGELFF.

The rearrangement uses TRBV29-1 and TRBJ2-1, with D possibly being TRBD1 (6 bases). V lost 1 base to trimming and J lost 6 bases, with 10 bases between them. This CDR3 has 13 amino acids. Germline V gives CDR1 SQVTM, CDR2 ANQGSEA. Here the CDR3 DNA reads TGCAGCGTTGAAGGGACAGTGTCCAATGAGCAGTTCTTC. It specifies CSVEGTVSNEQFF.

J is TRBJ2-2 and V is TRBV4-3; 10 nucleotides line up with TRBD1. V shed 4 bases and J 5 bases; nucleotides not matched to a gene: 7. The CDR3 length is 16 residues. Germline-derived CDR1 and CDR2 are LGHNA and YSLEER. The CDR3 is CASSPRTGGLTGELFF. In nucleotides, the CDR3 is TGCGCCAGCAGCCCCCGGACAGGGGGTCTGACCGGGGAGCTGTTTTTT.

The chain is built from TRBV9 and TRBJ2-7; TRBD2 agrees at 8 bases. Unmatched junction bases numbered 15, after V lost 0 bases and J lost 7 bases. The germline V gene has CDR1 SGDLS and CDR2 YYNGEE. The CDR3 loop spans 17 amino acids. The CDR3 bases are TGTGCCAGCAGCGTAGCTACCGGGCGGGAGGTACTACGGGAGCAGTACTTC. This codes for CASSVATGREVLREQYF. The whole variable domain, remainder taken from reference TRBV9 and TRBJ2-7, is DSGVTQTPKHLITATGQRVTLRCSPRSGDLSVYWYQQSLDQGLQFLIQYYNGEERAKGNILERFSAQQFPDLHSELNLSSLELGDSALYFCASSVATGREVLREQYFGPGTRLTVT.

The rearrangement links TRBV12-5 to TRBJ2-4, with 10 bases fitting TRBD1. CDR3 length equals 14 residues. The V gene end was trimmed by 2 bases and the J gene end by 14 bases; junction bases not matched to a gene: 9. Looked up from germline, CDR1 is LGHNT and CDR2 is FRNRAP. The CDR3 reads CASGLRQGASGKYF. The DNA of the CDR3 is TGTGCTAGTGGTTTGCGACAGGGGGCCTCAGGGAAGTACTTC. Full variable domain (rest looked up from reference TRBV12-5 and TRBJ2-4): DARVTQTPRHKVTEMGQEVTMRCQPILGHNTVFWYRQTMMQGLELLAYFRNRAPLDDSGMPKDRFSAEMPDATLATLKIQPSEPRDSAVYFCASGLRQGASGKYFGAGTRLSVL.

This rearrangement joins TRBV9 to TRBJ2-1; 8 bases are a match to TRBD2. Germline CDR1 is SGDLS and CDR2 is YYNGEE. V lost 4 bases to trimming and J lost 5 bases; unmatched junction nucleotides: 8. The CDR3 extends over 15 amino acids. The CDR3, as DNA: TGTGCCAGCAGCCATTTACTCGGGAGGGACAATGAGCAGTTCTTC. It yields the protein CASSHLLGRDNEQFF.

The rearrangement uses TRBV18 and TRBJ2-7; D is ambiguous. The V gene's germline CDR1 is KGHSH and CDR2 LQKENI. The CDR3 sequence is 12 residues long. V was cut by 1 base and J by 7 bases, with 8 bases left in between. DNA of the CDR3: TGTGCCAGCTCACCACTGGGGAAGGAGCAGTACTTC. Protein: CASSPLGKEQYF.

The rearrangement uses TRBV29-1 and TRBJ2-1, with TRBD2 identical over 9 bases. V shed 2 bases, J shed 2 bases, and the junction held 1 base outside the gene matches. CDR3 length: 14 amino acids. Germline V lookup: CDR1 SQVTM, CDR2 ANQGSEA. CDR3 protein: CSVEPSGTYNEQFF. DNA for the CDR3: TGCAGCGTTGAACCTAGCGGGACCTACAATGAGCAGTTCTTC.

The gene calls are TRBV2 and TRBJ2-7; D is uncertain. The CDR3 is 13 amino acids. The germline V gene encodes CDR1 SNHLY and CDR2 FYNNEI. Trimming cost V 0 bases and J 2 bases, with 5 bases left between them. The CDR3 bases are TGTGCCAGCAGTGAAGCTGTTCCCTACGAGCAGTACTTC. Amino acids: CASSEAVPYEQYF.

This clone was recorded only once. The CDR3 nucleotides read TGTGCCAGCAGCTTGGACCAGGGGGCTAGCAATGAGCAGTTCTTC. Translation gives CASSLDQGASNEQFF. This sequence joins TRBV5-6 and TRBJ2-1; 8 nucleotides line up with TRBD1. J lost 6 bases, V lost 0 bases, and 5 bases had no gene match. Germline lookup yields CDR1 SGHDT and CDR2 YYEEEE. CDR3 length: 15 amino acids.

The rearrangement joins TRBV21-1 to TRBJ2-5; TRBD1 reflects the table's D call only, with no check against the DNA. TRBV21-1 is a listed pseudogene. The CDR3 is made up of 17 amino acids. The CDR3: CASSNFRDIEKQETQYF. CDR3 sequence (DNA): TGTGCCAGCAGCAACTTCCGGGACATCGAGAAACAAGAGACCCAGTACTTC.

This clone has at least ten counts. V is TRBV9 and J is TRBJ2-1, with 12 bases fitting TRBD2. The CDR3 sequence is 16 residues long. The V segment lost 2 bases and the J segment 6 bases; nucleotides outside the gene matches: 6. Germline V gives CDR1 SGDLS, CDR2 YYNGEE. The CDR3 DNA sequence: TGTGCCAGCAGCGTGGGACAGACTAGCGGGAGCAATGAGCAGTTCTTC. Encoded protein: CASSVGQTSGSNEQFF.

This clone has just one count. The chain has TRBV7-2 and TRBJ2-2; 7 nucleotides agree with TRBD2. After removal of 3 bases from V and 4 bases from J, the junction contained 2 bases not matched to a gene. From germline, CDR1 is SGHTA and CDR2 FQGNSA. The CDR3 contains 14 residues. Here the CDR3 reads CASSLRGSTGELFF. CDR3 DNA: TGTGCCAGCAGCTTGCGGGGGTCCACCGGGGAGCTGTTTTTT.

The CDR3 DNA reads TGTGCCAGCAGTGAAGTGGCCTGGGACTTAAGAATGGTGGAGCAGTACTTC. This codes for CASSEVAWDLRMVEQYF. The chain couples TRBV6-1 to TRBJ2-7, with D possibly matching TRBD2 (6 bases). Trimming took 1 base from V and 7 from J, leaving 23 bases between them. This CDR3 spans 17 amino acids. Germline-derived CDR1 and CDR2 are MNHNS and SASEGT.

On this clone: The same CDR3 is also encoded by other DNA sequences in this sample. The chain carries TRBV11-3 and TRBJ1-1; D might be TRBD1 (6 bases). This CDR3 has 13 amino acids. The germline CDR1 and CDR2 sequences are SGHNT and YENEEA. Trimming pared 5 bases from V and 2 bases from J, leaving 9 bases between. DNA of the CDR3: TGTGCCAGCAGCCTAGGGGGTAACACTGAAGCTTTCTTT. It specifies CASSLGGNTEAFF.

This chain connects TRBV10-3 to TRBJ2-7, with TRBD2 matching over 8 bases. The CDR3 is made up of 16 amino acids. Germline CDR1 and CDR2: ENHRY and SYGVKD. The V and J ends lost 0 bases and 0 bases, in that order; junction bases with no gene match: 4. The CDR3 bases are TGTGCCATCAGTGAGTCAATAGGGACTAGCTCCTACGAGCAGTACTTC. This translates into CAISESIGTSSYEQYF.

The rearrangement uses TRBV5-4 and TRBJ2-5, with D uncertain. This CDR3 comprises 15 residues. V dropped 5 bases and J dropped 1 base, with 15 bases sitting between them. From germline, CDR1 is SGHNT and CDR2 YYREEE (reference sequence). CDR3 coding DNA: TGTGCCAGCAGTTCTTCTACGGCCGCCCAAGAGACCCAGTACTTC. It encodes CASSSSTAAQETQYF.

This clone showed up just once. The chain joins TRBV3-1 (or the pseudogene TRBV3-2) to TRBJ2-7; weak D call: TRBD1 (6 bases). The V gene lost 0 bases and the J gene lost 6 bases, with 15 bases spanning the gap. Germline V CDR1 and CDR2: LGHDT, YNNKEL (reference sequence). The CDR3 is 15 amino acids. Written as DNA, the CDR3 is TGTGCCAGCAGCCAAGACAGGGGTCCTTCTGGCGAGCAGTACTTC. Translated, it gives CASSQDRGPSGEQYF.

This clone was picked up a small number of times. This chain uses TRBV28 with TRBJ1-3; a weak D match, TRBD1 (6 bases). There are 15 residues in the CDR3. The ends were cut back, 6 bases at V and 4 bases at J, with 16 bases in the middle. Germline V gene sequence: CDR1 MDHEN, CDR2 SYDVKM. CDR3 sequence reads: CASSAPGTTGNTIYF. In DNA form, the CDR3 reads TGTGCCAGCAGCGCTCCCGGGACAACCGGAAACACCATATATTTT.

V is TRBV11-2 and J is TRBJ2-3, with D hard to call. Germline V CDR1 and CDR2: SGHAT, FQNNGV. The germline V and J ends were trimmed by 5 bases and 4 bases, with 16 bases remaining between them. The CDR3 extends over 15 amino acids. The CDR3 is CASSPAGSVADTQYF. DNA of the CDR3: TGTGCCAGCAGCCCCGCCGGATCGGTTGCAGATACGCAGTATTTT.

The J gene is TRBJ2-6, the V gene TRBV7-9, with D perhaps TRBD2 (6 bases). V lost 9 bases to trimming and J lost 6 bases, with 15 bases between them. The CDR3 contains 14 residues. Per germline, CDR1 SEHNR and CDR2 FQNEAQ (reference sequence). The chain's CDR3 is CAREGPRSANVLTF. In DNA form, the CDR3 reads TGTGCCAGGGAGGGACCTCGGTCGGCCAACGTCCTGACTTTC.

This clone has just one count. The chain is built from TRBV3-1 (or the pseudogene TRBV3-2) and TRBJ2-7, with D hard to call. Germline CDR1 LGHDT, CDR2 YNNKEL (reference sequence). Trimming removed 3 bases from V and 6 bases from J, with 12 bases in between. CDR3 length: 13 residues. CDR3 in DNA: TGTGCCAGCAGCCAGTATAAGGAAGGCGAGCAGTACTTC. Translation: CASSQYKEGEQYF.